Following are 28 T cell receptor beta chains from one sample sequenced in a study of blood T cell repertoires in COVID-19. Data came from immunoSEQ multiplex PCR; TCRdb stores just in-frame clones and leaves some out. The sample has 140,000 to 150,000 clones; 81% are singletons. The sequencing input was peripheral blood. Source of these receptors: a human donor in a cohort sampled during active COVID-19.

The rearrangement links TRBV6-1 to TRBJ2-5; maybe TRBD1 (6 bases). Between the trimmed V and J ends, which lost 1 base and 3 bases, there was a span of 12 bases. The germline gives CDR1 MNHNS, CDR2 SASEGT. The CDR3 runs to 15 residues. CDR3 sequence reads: CASSEGGLSEETQYF. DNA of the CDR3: TGTGCCAGCAGTGAAGGGGGGCTGTCCGAAGAGACCCAGTACTTC.

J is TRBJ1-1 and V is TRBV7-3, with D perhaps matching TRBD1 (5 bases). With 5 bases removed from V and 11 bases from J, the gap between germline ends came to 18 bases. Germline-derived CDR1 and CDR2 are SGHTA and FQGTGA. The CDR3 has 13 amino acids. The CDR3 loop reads CASSLQKGKFAFF. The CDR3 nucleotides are TGTGCCAGCAGCCTACAAAAGGGGAAATTCGCTTTCTTT.

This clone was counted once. Here the CDR3 reads CASGTSGSGSETQYF. CDR3 nucleotides: TGTGCCAGCGGGACTAGCGGGAGTGGGTCAGAGACCCAGTACTTC. V usage is TRBV6-5 and J usage is TRBJ2-5; TRBD2 aligns across 14 bases. V was pared by 8 bases and J by 4 bases, with 6 bases of the junction left unmatched. The germline CDR1 and CDR2 sequences are MNHEY and SVGAGI. CDR3 length: 15 amino acids.

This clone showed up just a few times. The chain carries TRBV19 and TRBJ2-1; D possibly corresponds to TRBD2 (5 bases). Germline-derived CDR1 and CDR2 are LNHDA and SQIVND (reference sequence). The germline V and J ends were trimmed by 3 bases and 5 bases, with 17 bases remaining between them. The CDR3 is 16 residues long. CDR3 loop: CASSIGASGRDNEQFF. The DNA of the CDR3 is TGTGCCAGTAGTATCGGTGCATCGGGGAGAGACAATGAGCAGTTCTTC.

The CDR3 here is CASSLVPNRGHRYTF. The CDR3 bases are TGTGCCAGTAGCCTCGTTCCAAACAGGGGGCATCGCTACACCTTC. The rearrangement links TRBV19 to TRBJ1-2; 9 nucleotides align to TRBD1. CDR3 size: 15 residues. CDR1 LNHDA and CDR2 SQIVND come from the germline V gene (reference sequence). Trimming at V came to 6 bases and at J to 9 bases, leaving 14 bases not matched to a gene. The whole variable domain, filled in from reference TRBV19 and TRBJ1-2, reads DGGITQSPKYLFRKEGQNVTLSCEQNLNHDAMYWYRQDPGQGLRLIYYSQIVNDFQKGDIAEGYSVSREKKESFPLTVTSAQKNPTAFYLCASSLVPNRGHRYTFGSGTRLTVV.

The CDR3 bases are TGTGCCACCTCCCTCGGGACAGTTTCCTTTCCTAGCAATCAGCCCCAGCATTTT. Its protein is CATSLGTVSFPSNQPQHF. This chain uses TRBV19 with TRBJ1-5, with TRBD1 matching over 7 bases. Unmatched junction bases numbered 18, after V lost 10 bases and J lost 0 bases. Germline values: CDR1 LNHDA, CDR2 SQIVND (reference sequence). There are 18 residues in the CDR3.

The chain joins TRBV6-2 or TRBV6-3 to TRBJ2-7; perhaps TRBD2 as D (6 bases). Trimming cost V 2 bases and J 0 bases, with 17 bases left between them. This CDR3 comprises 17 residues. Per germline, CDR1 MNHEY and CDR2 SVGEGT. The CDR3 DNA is TGTGCCAGCAGTTACAAAGCGGCGGGGCCAGACTCCTACGAGCAGTACTTC. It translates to CASSYKAAGPDSYEQYF.

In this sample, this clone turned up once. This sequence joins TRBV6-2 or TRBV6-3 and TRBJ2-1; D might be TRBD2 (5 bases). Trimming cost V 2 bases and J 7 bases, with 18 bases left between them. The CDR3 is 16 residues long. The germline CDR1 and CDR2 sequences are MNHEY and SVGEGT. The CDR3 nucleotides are TGTGCCAGCAGTTACAACGATGGGCGGGTACCTAATGAGCAGTTCTTC. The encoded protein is CASSYNDGRVPNEQFF.

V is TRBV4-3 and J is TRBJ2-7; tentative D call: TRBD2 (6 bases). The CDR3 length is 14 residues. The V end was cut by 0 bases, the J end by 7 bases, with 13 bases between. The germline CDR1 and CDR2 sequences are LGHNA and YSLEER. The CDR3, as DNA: TGCGCCAGCAGCCAAGATCTCGCTGGGGGGGAGCAGTACTTC. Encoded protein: CASSQDLAGGEQYF.

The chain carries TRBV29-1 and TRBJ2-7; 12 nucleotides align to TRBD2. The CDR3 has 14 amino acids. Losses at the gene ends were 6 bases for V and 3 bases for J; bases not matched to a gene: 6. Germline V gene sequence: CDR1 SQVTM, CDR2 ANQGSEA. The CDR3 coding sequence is TGCAGCGTGGCTCTAGCGGGAGGGCTCTACGAGCAGTACTTC. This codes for CSVALAGGLYEQYF.

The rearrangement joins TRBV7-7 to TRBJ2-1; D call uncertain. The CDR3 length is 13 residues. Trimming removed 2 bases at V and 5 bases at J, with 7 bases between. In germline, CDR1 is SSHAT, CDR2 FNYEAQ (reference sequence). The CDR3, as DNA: TGTGCCAGCAGCTTATCACCGGACAATGAGCAGTTCTTC. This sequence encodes CASSLSPDNEQFF.

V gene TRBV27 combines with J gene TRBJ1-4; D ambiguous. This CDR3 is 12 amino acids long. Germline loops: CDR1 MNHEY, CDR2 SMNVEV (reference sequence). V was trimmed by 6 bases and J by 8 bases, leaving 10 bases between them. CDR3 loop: CASSSRGEKLFF. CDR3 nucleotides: TGTGCCAGCAGCTCCAGAGGGGAAAAACTGTTTTTT.

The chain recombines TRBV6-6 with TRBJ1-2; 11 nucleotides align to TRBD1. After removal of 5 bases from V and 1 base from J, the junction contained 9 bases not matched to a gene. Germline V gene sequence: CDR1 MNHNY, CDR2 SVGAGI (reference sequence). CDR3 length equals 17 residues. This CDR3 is CASSLYPGTGGNYGYTF. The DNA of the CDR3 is TGTGCCAGCAGTCTATACCCGGGGACAGGGGGTAACTATGGCTACACCTTC.

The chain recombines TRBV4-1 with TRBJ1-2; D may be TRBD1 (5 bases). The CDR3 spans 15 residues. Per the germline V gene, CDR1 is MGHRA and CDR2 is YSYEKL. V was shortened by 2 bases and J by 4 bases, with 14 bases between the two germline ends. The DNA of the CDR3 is TGCGCCAGCAGCCAATCCCGGGGGGGTTTCTATGGCTACACCTTC. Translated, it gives CASSQSRGGFYGYTF.

CDR3 in amino acids: CASSLAGTSGGGAQYF. The DNA of the CDR3 is TGTGCCAGCAGCTTAGCCGGGACTAGCGGGGGCGGGGCGCAGTATTTT. This sequence joins TRBV7-9 and TRBJ2-3; TRBD2 matches at 14 bases. CDR3 length: 16 residues. CDR1 and CDR2 (germline): SEHNR, FQNEAQ (reference sequence). Trimming at V came to 0 bases and at J to 10 bases, leaving 6 bases not matched to a gene.

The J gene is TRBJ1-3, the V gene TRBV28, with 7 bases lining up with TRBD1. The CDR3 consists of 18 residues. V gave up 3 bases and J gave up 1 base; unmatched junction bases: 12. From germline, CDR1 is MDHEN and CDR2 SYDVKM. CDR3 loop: CASSFLALRGRSGNTIYF. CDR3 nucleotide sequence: TGTGCCAGCAGTTTCTTGGCCTTGAGGGGGCGGTCTGGAAACACCATATATTTT. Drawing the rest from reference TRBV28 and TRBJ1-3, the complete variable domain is DVKVTQSSRYLVKRTGEKVFLECVQDMDHENMFWYRQDPGLGLRLIYFSYDVKMKEKGDIPEGYSVSREKKERFSLILESASTNQTSMYLCASSFLALRGRSGNTIYFGEGSWLTVV.

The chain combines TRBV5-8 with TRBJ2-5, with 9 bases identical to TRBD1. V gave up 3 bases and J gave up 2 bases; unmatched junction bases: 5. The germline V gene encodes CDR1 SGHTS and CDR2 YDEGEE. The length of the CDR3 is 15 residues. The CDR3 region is CASSWGDRDQETQYF. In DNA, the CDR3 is TGTGCCAGCAGCTGGGGGGACAGGGATCAAGAGACCCAGTACTTC. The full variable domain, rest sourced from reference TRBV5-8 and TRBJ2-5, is EAGVTQSPTHLIKTRGQQATLRCSPISGHTSVYWYQQALGLGLQFLLWYDEGEERNRGNFPPRFSGRQFPNYSSELNVNALELEDSALYLCASSWGDRDQETQYFGPGTRLLVL.

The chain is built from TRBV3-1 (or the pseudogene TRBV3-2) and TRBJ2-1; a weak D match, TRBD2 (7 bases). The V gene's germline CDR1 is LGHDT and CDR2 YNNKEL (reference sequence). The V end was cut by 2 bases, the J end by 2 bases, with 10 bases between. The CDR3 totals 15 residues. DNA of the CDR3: TGTGCCAGCAGCCAAAGGGGGGGCGCCTACAATGAGCAGTTCTTC. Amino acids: CASSQRGGAYNEQFF.

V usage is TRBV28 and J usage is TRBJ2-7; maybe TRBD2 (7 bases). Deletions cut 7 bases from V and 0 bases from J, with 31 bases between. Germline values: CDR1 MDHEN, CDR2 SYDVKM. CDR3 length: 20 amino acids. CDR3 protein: CASILTTGASPGGGSYEQYF. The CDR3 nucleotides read TGTGCCAGCATTCTAACGACGGGGGCTAGCCCGGGGGGCGGCTCCTACGAGCAGTACTTC.

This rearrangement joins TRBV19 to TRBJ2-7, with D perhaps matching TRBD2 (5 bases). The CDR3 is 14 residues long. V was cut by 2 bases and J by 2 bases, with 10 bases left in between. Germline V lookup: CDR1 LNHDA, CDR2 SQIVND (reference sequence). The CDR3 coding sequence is TGTGCCAGTAGTATATACGAGGGAACCTACGAGCAGTACTTC. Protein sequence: CASSIYEGTYEQYF.

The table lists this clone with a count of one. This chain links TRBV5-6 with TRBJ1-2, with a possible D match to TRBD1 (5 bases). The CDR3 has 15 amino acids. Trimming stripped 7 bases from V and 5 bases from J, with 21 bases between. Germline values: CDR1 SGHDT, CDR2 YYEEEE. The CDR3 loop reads CASHSRGQGGYGYTF. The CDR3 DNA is TGTGCCAGCCACTCACGAGGTCAGGGCGGATATGGCTACACCTTC.

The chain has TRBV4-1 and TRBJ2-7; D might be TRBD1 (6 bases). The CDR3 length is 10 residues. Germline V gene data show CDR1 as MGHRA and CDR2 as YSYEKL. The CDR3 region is CASSMDSLIV. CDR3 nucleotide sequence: TGCGCCAGCAGCATGGACAGTCTCATAGTC.

CDR3 sequence: CASSLRSGRGDTQYF. The CDR3 DNA sequence: TGTGCCAGCAGTTTACGTAGCGGGAGGGGCGATACGCAGTATTTT. V gene TRBV28 combines with J gene TRBJ2-3; 11 nucleotides agree with TRBD2. V dropped 2 bases and J dropped 6; count of bases not matched to a gene: 4. The CDR3 extends over 15 amino acids. Per germline, CDR1 MDHEN and CDR2 SYDVKM.

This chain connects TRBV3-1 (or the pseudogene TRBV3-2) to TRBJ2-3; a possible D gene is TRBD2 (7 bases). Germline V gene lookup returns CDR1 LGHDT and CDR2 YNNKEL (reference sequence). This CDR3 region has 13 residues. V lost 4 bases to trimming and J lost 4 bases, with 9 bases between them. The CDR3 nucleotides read TGTGCCAGCAGCCGGGGGGGCCCAGATACGCAGTATTTT. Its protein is CASSRGGPDTQYF.

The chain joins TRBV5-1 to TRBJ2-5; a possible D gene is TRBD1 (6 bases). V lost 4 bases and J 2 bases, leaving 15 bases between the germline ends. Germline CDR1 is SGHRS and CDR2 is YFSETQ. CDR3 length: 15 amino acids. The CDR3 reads CASSTDARGQETQYF. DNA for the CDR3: TGCGCCAGCAGCACCGACGCCAGGGGTCAAGAGACCCAGTACTTC.

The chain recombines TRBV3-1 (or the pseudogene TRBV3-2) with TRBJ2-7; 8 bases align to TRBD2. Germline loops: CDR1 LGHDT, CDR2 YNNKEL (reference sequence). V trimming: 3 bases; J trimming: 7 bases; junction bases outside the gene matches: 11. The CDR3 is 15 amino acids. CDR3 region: CASSQEREFVGEQYF. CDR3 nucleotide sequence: TGTGCCAGCAGCCAGGAGCGGGAGTTCGTGGGGGAGCAGTACTTC.

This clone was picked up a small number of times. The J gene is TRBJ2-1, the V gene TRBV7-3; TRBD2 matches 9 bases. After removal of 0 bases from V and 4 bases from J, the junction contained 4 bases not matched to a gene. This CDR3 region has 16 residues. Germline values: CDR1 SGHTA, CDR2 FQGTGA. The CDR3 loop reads CASSLTSGRTYNEQFF. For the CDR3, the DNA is TGTGCCAGCAGCTTAACTAGCGGGAGAACTTACAATGAGCAGTTCTTC.

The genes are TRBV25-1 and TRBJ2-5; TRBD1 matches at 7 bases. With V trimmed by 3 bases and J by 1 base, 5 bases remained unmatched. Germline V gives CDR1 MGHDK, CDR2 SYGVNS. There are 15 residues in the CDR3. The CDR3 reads CASSDTGQVQETQYF. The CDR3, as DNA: TGTGCCAGCAGTGATACCGGACAGGTCCAAGAGACCCAGTACTTC.